This entry lists 24 T cell receptor beta chains sequenced from one sample in a study of early T cells in non-severe SARS-CoV-2 infection. TCRdb reanalysed the 5' RACE reads using MiXCR and keeps one entry per CDR3 protein. The sample shows 85,000 to 100,000 distinct CDR3 sequences, 11% of them seen only once. Sequences were obtained from whole blood. The receptors come from an adult who was a healthcare worker with PCR-confirmed SARS-CoV-2 infection or an uninfected control (not recorded which).

The J gene is TRBJ1-1, the V gene TRBV2; D is ambiguous. CDR3 length: 13 residues. V lost 7 bases and J lost 0, with 9 bases in between. Germline assignment: CDR1 SNHLY and CDR2 FYNNEI. The CDR3 sequence: CASTVMVNTEAFF. The DNA for the CDR3 is TGTGCCAGCACCGTTATGGTGAACACTGAAGCTTTCTTT.

The rearrangement links TRBV28 to TRBJ1-2; D might be TRBD1 (6 bases). CDR1 is MDHEN and CDR2 is SYDVKM in the germline V gene. V lost 2 bases and J lost 4, with 11 bases in between. CDR3 length equals 14 residues. The CDR3 spells CASSLGTRSYGYTF. The CDR3 DNA sequence: TGTGCCAGCAGTTTAGGGACACGGTCCTATGGCTACACCTTC.

This clonotype was detected ten times or more. The rearrangement joins TRBV12-3 or TRBV12-4 to TRBJ1-2; D unclear. The CDR3 extends over 14 amino acids. Between the trimmed V and J ends, which lost 6 bases and 7 bases, there was a span of 18 bases. The CDR3 DNA reads TGTGCCAGCAGGCAAATGGGTCTGCGGGTTGGCTACACCTTC. Protein product: CASRQMGLRVGYTF.

On this clonotype itself: This sequence may be a read error, since a much larger clone differs from it by one base. The chain carries TRBV29-1 and TRBJ1-1; 9 positions agree with TRBD1. Germline-derived CDR1 and CDR2 are SQVTM and ANQGSEA. The CDR3 contains 14 residues. The CDR3 nucleotides read TGCAGCGTTGGGATGACAGGGGGAAACACTGAAGTTTTCTTT. This encodes CSVGMTGGNTEVFF.

The table lists this clonotype with a few counts. The chain links TRBV7-9 to TRBJ2-1; TRBD2 might be the D (6 bases). V was shortened by 1 base and J by 5 bases, with 9 bases between the two germline ends. This CDR3 has 14 residues. CDR1 and CDR2 from the germline V gene are SEHNR and FQNEAQ (reference sequence). DNA of the CDR3: TGTGCCAGCAGCTTAGTGCGGGAAAACAATGAGCAGTTCTTC. This sequence encodes CASSLVRENNEQFF.

This clonotype turned up a few times. J is TRBJ2-5 and V is TRBV6-1; possibly TRBD2 for D (5 bases). The CDR3 spans 13 residues. From germline, CDR1 is MNHNS and CDR2 SASEGT. The V and J ends lost 2 bases and 3 bases respectively, with 7 bases between them. The CDR3 region is CASSEPGKETQYF. The CDR3 DNA reads as TGTGCCAGCAGTGAACCCGGGAAAGAGACCCAGTACTTC.

The chain couples TRBV6-2 or TRBV6-3 to TRBJ1-1; 10 bases agree with TRBD1. Germline CDR1 and CDR2: MNHEY and SVGEGT. Trimming cost V 1 base and J 9 bases; bases outside gene matches: 2. The CDR3 covers 13 residues. The CDR3 DNA is TGTGCCAGCAGTTACTTGGGACAGGGGAAAGCTTTCTTT. Its translation is CASSYLGQGKAFF.

Ten or more counts support this clonotype. The chain carries TRBV5-1 and TRBJ2-1; 9 nucleotides align to TRBD2. This CDR3 spans 14 amino acids. V lost 4 bases to trimming and J lost 8 bases; unmatched junction nucleotides: 7. Per germline, CDR1 SGHRS and CDR2 YFSETQ. Here the CDR3 DNA reads TGCGCCAGCAGCCCGCGGGGGGGCATGGATGAGCAGTTCTTC. Amino acids: CASSPRGGMDEQFF.

This clonotype has a handful of counts. V is TRBV7-9 and J is TRBJ2-3; TRBD2 matches 10 bases. The length of the CDR3 is 17 residues. Germline trimming cut 5 bases from V and 7 bases from J; bases unmatched to any gene: 15. Germline loops: CDR1 SEHNR, CDR2 FQNEAQ (reference sequence). The DNA of the CDR3 is TGTGCCAGCAGCCCCCGAAGGACTAGCGGTGCGTCGAATACGCAGTATTTT. Its protein is CASSPRRTSGASNTQYF.

This clonotype has a count of ten or more. The chain has TRBV7-8 and TRBJ2-1; D is unresolved. With 2 bases removed from V and 4 bases from J, the gap between germline ends came to 12 bases. The CDR3 extends over 15 amino acids. Germline V gene lookup returns CDR1 SGHVS and CDR2 FQNEAQ. The CDR3 loop is CASSLINALYNEQFF. Here the CDR3 DNA reads TGTGCCAGCAGCTTAATCAACGCCCTATACAATGAGCAGTTCTTC.

J is TRBJ1-6 and V is TRBV18; 9 positions agree with TRBD1. The germline CDR1 and CDR2 sequences are KGHSH and LQKENI. Trimming took 3 bases from V and 8 from J; bases not matched to a gene: 8. The CDR3 sequence is 16 residues long. The CDR3 region is CASSPLLRTGDSPLHF. Here the CDR3 DNA reads TGTGCCAGCTCACCCTTGCTAAGGACAGGGGATTCACCCCTCCACTTT.

Ten or more counts support this clonotype. This sequence joins TRBV28 and TRBJ1-2; the D is unclear. There are 13 residues in the CDR3. V lost 4 bases and J lost 2, with 8 bases in between. Per the germline V gene, CDR1 is MDHEN and CDR2 is SYDVKM. CDR3 in DNA: TGTGCCAGCAGTTGGCAGGCCAACTATGGCTACACCTTC. This encodes CASSWQANYGYTF.

This clonotype was found many times. The rearrangement joins TRBV5-1 to TRBJ2-7; no reliable D call. The length of the CDR3 is 14 residues. Germline V gene sequence: CDR1 SGHRS, CDR2 YFSETQ. Trimming pared 4 bases from V and 3 bases from J, leaving 14 bases between. The CDR3 coding sequence is TGCGCCAGCAGCCCGAGAGGTCCGGTCTACGAGCAGTACTTC. Translated: CASSPRGPVYEQYF.

This clonotype turned up a few times. The J gene is TRBJ2-2, the V gene TRBV11-2, with D possibly matching TRBD2 (6 bases). The CDR3 is made up of 17 amino acids. V lost 5 bases to trimming and J lost 1 base, with 17 bases between them. Germline V gene sequence: CDR1 SGHAT, CDR2 FQNNGV. CDR3 residues: CASSPGSWERNTGELFF. The CDR3 DNA is TGTGCCAGCAGCCCCGGGAGCTGGGAGAGGAACACCGGGGAGCTGTTTTTT.

This clonotype has more than one count but fewer than ten. CDR3 nucleotide sequence: TGCGCCAGCAGCTTTCAGGGGGGTCAGCCCCAGCATTTT. The encoded protein is CASSFQGGQPQHF. The chain is built from TRBV5-1 and TRBJ1-5; 7 nucleotides line up with TRBD1. The CDR3 runs to 13 residues. Germline V gene lookup returns CDR1 SGHRS and CDR2 YFSETQ. The V segment lost 2 bases and the J segment 6 bases; nucleotides outside the gene matches: 2.

This clonotype was counted many times. The chain has TRBV29-1 and TRBJ2-5; D gene unclear. The V end was cut by 6 bases, the J end by 2 bases, with 10 bases between. This CDR3 region has 12 residues. Germline CDR1 SQVTM, CDR2 ANQGSEA. CDR3 loop: CSVQMRQETQYF. CDR3 nucleotides: TGCAGCGTCCAAATGCGGCAAGAGACCCAGTACTTC. Full variable domain (remainder filled in from reference TRBV29-1 and TRBJ2-5): SAVISQKPSRDICQRGTSLTIQCQVDSQVTMMFWYRQQPGQSLTLIATANQGSEATYESGFVIDKFPISRPNLTFSTLTVSNMSPEDSSIYLCSVQMRQETQYFGPGTRLLVL.

V is TRBV12-3 or TRBV12-4 and J is TRBJ2-4, with D hard to call. V shed 5 bases and J shed 6 bases, with 8 bases lying between them. The length of the CDR3 is 12 residues. CDR3 sequence reads: CASSALGNIQYF. As DNA, the CDR3 is TGTGCCAGCAGTGCACTTGGAAACATTCAGTACTTC.

This chain uses TRBV12-3 or TRBV12-4 with TRBJ2-7; D is ambiguous. This CDR3 has 13 residues. V gave up 3 bases and J gave up 4 bases, with 10 bases separating them. The CDR3 region is CASSFSSQYEQYF. CDR3 nucleotide sequence: TGTGCCAGCAGTTTCTCTAGTCAGTACGAGCAGTACTTC.

A few counts support this clonotype. The gene calls are TRBV5-1 and TRBJ1-1; 7 nucleotides agree with TRBD1. J lost 5 bases, V lost 4 bases, and 8 bases had no gene match. Germline CDR1 is SGHRS and CDR2 is YFSETQ. The CDR3 sequence is 14 residues long. In nucleotides, the CDR3 is TGCGCCAGCAGCGCGGGACAGTTGTTGACTGAAGCTTTCTTT. Its protein is CASSAGQLLTEAFF.

This clonotype was counted many times. The chain couples TRBV18 to TRBJ2-7; the D is unclear. The CDR3 is 14 amino acids. Germline V CDR1 and CDR2: KGHSH, LQKENI. The V end was cut by 2 bases, the J end by 0 bases, with 8 bases between. The DNA of the CDR3 is TGTGCCAGCTCACCATCTGCAGACTCCTACGAGCAGTACTTC. This gives the protein CASSPSADSYEQYF. The variable domain in full, with the rest retrieved from reference TRBV18 and TRBJ2-7, is NAGVMQNPRHLVRRRGQEARLRCSPMKGHSHVYWYRQLPEEGLKFMVYLQKENIIDESGMPKERFSAEFPKEGPSILRIQQVVRGDSAAYFCASSPSADSYEQYFGPGTRLTVT.

This clonotype was observed at least ten times. The V gene is TRBV7-2, the J gene TRBJ2-1; 9 positions match TRBD1. CDR1 is SGHTA and CDR2 is FQGNSA in the germline V gene. Germline trimming cut 5 bases from V and 5 bases from J; bases unmatched to any gene: 7. The CDR3 covers 15 residues. This CDR3 reads CASSPGTGNHNEQFF. The CDR3 DNA follows: TGTGCCAGCAGCCCCGGGACAGGGAACCACAATGAGCAGTTCTTC.

This clonotype was found many times. CDR3 coding DNA: TGTGCCAGCCTAGAGGAACAGGGGGAAAACGAGCAGTACTTC. Its protein is CASLEEQGENEQYF. The rearrangement links TRBV2 to TRBJ2-7; 8 bases align to TRBD1. The CDR3 sequence is 14 residues long. Per germline, CDR1 SNHLY and CDR2 FYNNEI. Losses at the gene ends were 8 bases for V and 5 bases for J; bases not matched to a gene: 11.

V gene TRBV5-1 combines with J gene TRBJ2-3; D is tentatively TRBD1 or TRBD2 (6 bases each). Germline assignment: CDR1 SGHRS and CDR2 YFSETQ. This CDR3 is 14 amino acids long. V was clipped by 5 bases and J by 5 bases, with 15 bases between them. Written as DNA, the CDR3 is TGCGCCAGCAGTTTACGGGGGCCGGGAGATACGCAGTATTTT. Its protein product is CASSLRGPGDTQYF. The entire variable domain, with the rest obtained from reference TRBV5-1 and TRBJ2-3, is as follows: KAGVTQTPRYLIKTRGQQVTLSCSPISGHRSVSWYQQTPGQGLQFLFEYFSETQRNKGNFPGRFSGRQFSNSRSEMNVSTLELGDSALYLCASSLRGPGDTQYFGPGTRLTVL.

This clonotype was seen at least ten times. The genes are TRBV29-1 and TRBJ2-7, with D perhaps TRBD2 (6 bases). Germline CDR1 reads SQVTM; CDR2 reads ANQGSEA. V was clipped by 7 bases and J by 4 bases, with 11 bases between them. CDR3 size: 11 residues. The CDR3 loop is CSGGTEYEQYF. In DNA form, the CDR3 reads TGCAGCGGCGGGACCGAGTACGAGCAGTACTTC.